A single sample gave rise to the 32 T cell receptor beta chains below, sequenced in a study of shared clonotypes between healthy human individuals. Sequencing used immunoSEQ multiplex PCR; TCRdb keeps in-frame clones, though not all of them. Among about 2.2 million clones, just over 90% were seen once, and the ten largest hold 1.7%. Terminally differentiated effector memory CD45RA+ cells were excluded by CCR7 positive selection of CD45RO-negative cells. Sequencing input: naive CD8+ T cells from PBMCs. The origin of the receptors is a young man in good health. Some clones in this sample may be carry-over from other donors' samples.

V is TRBV7-6 and J is TRBJ2-7, with D maybe TRBD1 (5 bases). The CDR3 is 13 residues long. V was trimmed by 1 base and J by 6 bases, leaving 10 bases between them. Germline CDR1 reads SGHVS; CDR2 reads FNYEAQ. The CDR3 protein is CASSLGGRGEQYF. The CDR3 DNA is TGTGCCAGCAGCTTAGGTGGAAGGGGCGAGCAGTACTTC.

This chain uses TRBV5-3 with TRBJ2-7; 8 bases are shared with TRBD2. TRBV5-3 belongs to the ORF category, with a function that is uncertain. This CDR3 has 16 amino acids. V lost 3 bases, J lost 4 bases, and 12 bases stayed unmatched. CDR3 bases: TGTGCCAGAAGCTCACAATTGAGCGGGAGTACGTACGAGCAGTACTTC. This encodes CARSSQLSGSTYEQYF.

J is TRBJ2-7 and V is TRBV4-2, with 9 bases that match TRBD2. Germline V lookup: CDR1 LGHNA, CDR2 YNFKEQ. Germline trimming cut 0 bases from V and 3 bases from J; bases unmatched to any gene: 12. This CDR3 comprises 18 residues. CDR3: CASSQDGGTSLAGYEQYF. The DNA for the CDR3 is TGTGCCAGCAGCCAAGATGGAGGGACTAGCCTCGCTGGCTACGAGCAGTACTTC.

The chain uses TRBV5-6 and TRBJ1-1; 10 bases are a match to TRBD1. Germline V gene sequence: CDR1 SGHDT, CDR2 YYEEEE. CDR3 size: 15 residues. J lost 4 bases, V lost 4 bases, and 7 bases had no gene match. As DNA, the CDR3 is TGTGCCAGCAGCGATATGGGACAGGGGAGCACTGAAGCTTTCTTT. Its protein is CASSDMGQGSTEAFF.

The J gene is TRBJ2-7, the V gene TRBV18, with 7 bases aligning to TRBD2. Trimming took 2 bases from V and 3 from J; bases not matched to a gene: 10. There are 16 residues in the CDR3. Germline V gene sequence: CDR1 KGHSH, CDR2 LQKENI. The CDR3 is CASSPTNLPSGYEQYF. CDR3 sequence (DNA): TGTGCCAGCTCACCAACAAACCTCCCTAGCGGCTACGAGCAGTACTTC.

The CDR3 here is CASSFKTGAYEQYF. The CDR3 DNA is TGTGCCAGCAGTTTCAAAACAGGGGCCTACGAGCAGTACTTC. The chain recombines TRBV27 with TRBJ2-7; 7 bases fit TRBD1. In germline, CDR1 is MNHEY, CDR2 SMNVEV (reference sequence). V lost 3 bases to trimming and J lost 2 bases; unmatched junction nucleotides: 4. The length of the CDR3 is 14 residues.

This chain uses TRBV4-2 with TRBJ2-2, with 13 bases fitting TRBD2. Germline values: CDR1 LGHNA, CDR2 YNFKEQ. The junction had 5 bases not matched to a gene; V was cut back by 0 bases and J by 4 bases. CDR3 length equals 18 residues. The CDR3 DNA reads TGTGCCAGCAGCCAAGAGAGGACTAGCGGGAGTAGCACCGGGGAGCTGTTTTTT. Residues: CASSQERTSGSSTGELFF.

As to this clone: The sample carries other DNA sequences with the same CDR3. The chain employs TRBV15 and TRBJ2-1; D might be TRBD1 (6 bases). V was trimmed by 5 bases and J by 10 bases, leaving 12 bases between them. The germline V gene encodes CDR1 LNHNV and CDR2 YYDKDF (reference sequence). The CDR3 has 12 residues. The CDR3 DNA sequence: TGTGCCACCAGCCGCAGGGGAAACGAGCAGTTCTTC. This gives the protein CATSRRGNEQFF.

The chain carries TRBV4-1 and TRBJ2-2; possibly TRBD1 for D (6 bases). This CDR3 is 17 amino acids long. The germline V gene encodes CDR1 MGHRA and CDR2 YSYEKL. Deletions cut 4 bases from V and 9 bases from J, with 24 bases between. The chain's CDR3 is CASSRITGQLDLRELFF. The DNA of the CDR3 is TGCGCCAGCAGCCGAATAACAGGGCAGTTGGACTTAAGGGAGCTGTTTTTT.

The chain carries TRBV5-1 and TRBJ2-1, with D possibly called TRBD1 or TRBD2 (5 bases each). V lost 2 bases and J lost 2, with 17 bases in between. The germline gives CDR1 SGHRS, CDR2 YFSETQ. The CDR3 runs to 17 residues. The CDR3 spells CASSFPHQGVPYNEQFF. DNA of the CDR3: TGCGCCAGCAGCTTTCCCCACCAGGGAGTCCCCTACAATGAGCAGTTCTTC.

This CDR3 reads CASSYAAMSYEQYF. The CDR3 coding sequence is TGTGCCAGCAGTTACGCAGCGATGAGCTACGAGCAGTACTTC. The chain uses TRBV6-5 and TRBJ2-7; no definite D call. Germline CDR1 and CDR2: MNHEY and SVGAGI. CDR3 length: 14 amino acids. The V end was cut by 2 bases, the J end by 3 bases, with 11 bases between.

This chain connects TRBV9 to TRBJ2-2; perhaps TRBD1 as D (6 bases). The CDR3 length is 17 residues. Trimming took 5 bases from V and 1 from J, leaving 18 bases between them. CDR1 and CDR2 (germline): SGDLS, YYNGEE. Written as DNA, the CDR3 is TGTGCCAGCAGGCATAGCACAGGGTCGGAGAACACCGGGGAGCTGTTTTTT. Translating it yields CASRHSTGSENTGELFF.

The V call is TRBV27, the J call TRBJ1-1; TRBD1 aligns across 8 bases. The CDR3 has 16 residues. V dropped 2 bases and J dropped 0; count of bases not matched to a gene: 5. Germline lookup yields CDR1 MNHEY and CDR2 SMNVEV (reference sequence). CDR3 nucleotides: TGTGCCAGCAGTTTAACGGGACAGGCGATGAACACTGAAGCTTTCTTT. It translates to CASSLTGQAMNTEAFF.

The V and J genes are TRBV6-5 and TRBJ2-4; weak D call: TRBD1 (5 bases). CDR1 and CDR2 from the germline V gene are MNHEY and SVGAGI. The CDR3 contains 15 residues. Trimming cost V 0 bases and J 1 base, with 7 bases left between them. The CDR3 loop is CASSYSWGAKNIQYF. The CDR3 DNA is TGTGCCAGCAGTTACTCATGGGGCGCCAAAAACATTCAGTACTTC.

The genes are TRBV25-1 and TRBJ1-2; 9 positions agree with TRBD1. V lost 0 bases and J lost 5; bases outside the gene matches: 4. The CDR3 consists of 15 residues. The germline CDR1 and CDR2 sequences are MGHDK and SYGVNS. CDR3 residues: CASSEYGTGLYGYTF. CDR3 DNA: TGTGCCAGCAGTGAATACGGGACAGGGCTGTATGGCTACACCTTC.

This chain uses TRBV6-1 with TRBJ2-5, with D perhaps TRBD1 (6 bases). Germline V lookup: CDR1 MNHNS, CDR2 SASEGT. Trimming cost V 1 base and J 5 bases, with 17 bases left between them. The CDR3 has 16 residues. The CDR3 spells CASSEGDTTVWETQYF. DNA of the CDR3: TGTGCCAGCAGTGAAGGGGACACCACGGTATGGGAGACCCAGTACTTC.

With respect to this clone: The sample holds other DNA sequences that translate to the same CDR3. The rearrangement links TRBV7-9 to TRBJ1-1, with TRBD1 identical over 10 bases. Trimming cost V 6 bases and J 1 base; bases outside gene matches: 5. The CDR3 extends over 15 amino acids. Germline CDR1 reads SEHNR; CDR2 reads FQNEAQ (reference sequence). The CDR3 DNA sequence: TGTGCCAGCAGGTCACGACAGGGGGCGAACACTGAAGCTTTCTTT. It translates to CASRSRQGANTEAFF.

The chain recombines TRBV7-9 with TRBJ1-1; D is ambiguous. In germline, CDR1 is SEHNR, CDR2 FQNEAQ (reference sequence). CDR3 length: 13 amino acids. V was pared by 3 bases and J by 0 bases, with 5 bases between. Written as DNA, the CDR3 is TGTGCCAGCAGCTTGTGGCTGAACACTGAAGCTTTCTTT. It encodes CASSLWLNTEAFF.

The V and J genes are TRBV27 and TRBJ2-1; 13 bases fit TRBD2. The V and J ends lost 6 bases and 0 bases, in that order; junction bases with no gene match: 5. Germline assignment: CDR1 MNHEY and CDR2 SMNVEV (reference sequence). The CDR3 spans 17 residues. The CDR3 DNA is TGTGCCAGCAGCGGACTAGCGGGAGACTCCTCCTACAATGAGCAGTTCTTC. Protein sequence: CASSGLAGDSSYNEQFF.

V usage is TRBV19 and J usage is TRBJ1-2; maybe TRBD1 (6 bases). Per germline, CDR1 LNHDA and CDR2 SQIVND (reference sequence). V was shortened by 6 bases and J by 3 bases, with 11 bases between the two germline ends. The CDR3 covers 13 residues. The CDR3 nucleotides are TGTGCCAGTAGACTTGGGGGCCACTATGGCTACACCTTC. This codes for CASRLGGHYGYTF.

The chain combines TRBV7-8 with TRBJ2-5; TRBD1 is a possible D gene (5 bases). V dropped 1 base and J dropped 12 bases, with 18 bases sitting between them. Germline CDR1 SGHVS, CDR2 FQNEAQ. This CDR3 spans 14 amino acids. The CDR3 loop is CASSLVGAEGVEYF. The CDR3 DNA is TGTGCCAGCAGCTTAGTTGGGGCCGAAGGGGTAGAGTACTTC.

The chain employs TRBV9 and TRBJ2-1; 8 bases are shared with TRBD2. The trim removed 0 bases at V and 2 bases at J, leaving 7 bases unmatched. Germline V lookup: CDR1 SGDLS, CDR2 YYNGEE. This CDR3 contains 17 residues. The CDR3 spells CASSVGGTSGAYNEQFF. In DNA form, the CDR3 reads TGTGCCAGCAGCGTAGGAGGTACTAGCGGAGCCTACAATGAGCAGTTCTTC.

J is TRBJ1-1 and V is TRBV2; tentatively, D is TRBD1 (6 bases). V lost 3 bases to trimming and J lost 6 bases, with 23 bases between them. The CDR3 covers 17 residues. Germline assignment: CDR1 SNHLY and CDR2 FYNNEI. The CDR3 DNA reads TGTGCCAGCAGTGAGATAGGAGGCGTGAGGGGGGCACCTGAAGCTTTCTTT. Translated, it gives CASSEIGGVRGAPEAFF.

This chain joins TRBV9 and TRBJ2-2, with 7 bases lining up with TRBD2. Germline CDR1 is SGDLS and CDR2 is YYNGEE. V dropped 4 bases and J dropped 6; count of bases not matched to a gene: 6. The CDR3 totals 14 residues. The CDR3 sequence: CASSPRSGSGELFF. In nucleotides, the CDR3 is TGTGCCAGCAGCCCACGTAGCGGGTCCGGGGAGCTGTTTTTT.

This chain joins TRBV27 and TRBJ1-1; D perhaps matches TRBD1 (5 bases). V lost 6 bases, J lost 0 bases, and 14 bases lay in between. CDR1 and CDR2 (germline): MNHEY, SMNVEV (reference sequence). This CDR3 is 15 amino acids long. CDR3 amino acids: CASRVTAYMNTEAFF. The CDR3 DNA reads as TGTGCCAGCAGGGTGACAGCGTACATGAACACTGAAGCTTTCTTT.

V is TRBV25-1 and J is TRBJ1-5; D is perhaps TRBD1 (6 bases). Germline lookup yields CDR1 MGHDK and CDR2 SYGVNS. CDR3 length: 13 residues. V lost 4 bases to trimming and J lost 8 bases, with 12 bases between them. The CDR3 region has the DNA TGTGCCAGCAGTGGGGGACATCTGGAGCCCCAGCATTTT. It codes for CASSGGHLEPQHF.

This chain joins TRBV7-8 and TRBJ2-5; 12 nucleotides line up with TRBD2. The CDR3 is 17 amino acids. Trimming at V came to 5 bases and at J to 2 bases, leaving 9 bases not matched to a gene. The germline CDR1 and CDR2 sequences are SGHVS and FQNEAQ. As DNA, the CDR3 is TGTGCCAGCAGCCAACGGGGTGGACTAGCGGGACAAGAGACCCAGTACTTC. Translating it yields CASSQRGGLAGQETQYF.

The chain recombines TRBV4-2 with TRBJ2-7; 9 bases align to TRBD2. V trimming: 1 base; J trimming: 5 bases; junction bases outside the gene matches: 9. Germline loops: CDR1 LGHNA, CDR2 YNFKEQ. There are 16 residues in the CDR3. The CDR3 DNA sequence: TGTGCCAGCAGCCAAGGCCCGAGTAGCGGGAGACACGAGCAGTACTTC. Translating it yields CASSQGPSSGRHEQYF.

This rearrangement joins TRBV9 to TRBJ1-2; a possible D gene is TRBD1 (5 bases). Deletions cut 1 base from V and 3 bases from J, with 16 bases between. CDR1 SGDLS and CDR2 YYNGEE come from the germline V gene. The CDR3 covers 16 residues. The CDR3 coding sequence is TGTGCCAGCAGCGTATCCCCGGCAGGGAAAGACTATGGCTACACCTTC. Residues: CASSVSPAGKDYGYTF.

The V and J genes are TRBV6-5 and TRBJ2-1; 12 bases are a match to TRBD2. Germline V gene sequence: CDR1 MNHEY, CDR2 SVGAGI. J lost 8 bases, V lost 0 bases, and 5 bases had no gene match. This CDR3 contains 16 residues. CDR3 sequence reads: CASSYSGTSGPHEQFF. CDR3 in DNA: TGTGCCAGCAGTTACTCCGGGACTAGCGGGCCTCATGAGCAGTTCTTC.

This clone appeared once. This sequence joins TRBV27 and TRBJ2-3; D gene unclear. Germline V lookup: CDR1 MNHEY, CDR2 SMNVEV (reference sequence). CDR3 length equals 17 residues. V gave up 2 bases and J gave up 3 bases, with 18 bases separating them. The CDR3 region is CASSLGQRYKRTDTQYF. The CDR3, as DNA: TGTGCCAGCAGTTTAGGTCAACGATACAAACGGACAGATACGCAGTATTTT.

The chain has TRBV29-1 and TRBJ2-1; 9 nucleotides align to TRBD1. Germline values: CDR1 SQVTM, CDR2 ANQGSEA. This CDR3 has 11 residues. V was clipped by 5 bases and J by 12 bases; unmatched bases: 5. CDR3 residues: CSVSTGGWQFF. The CDR3 DNA reads TGCAGCGTTTCCACAGGGGGCTGGCAGTTCTTC.